This T cell receptor (beta chain) derives from a study of PD-1 blockade in classical Hodgkin lymphoma. Study observations and caveats: Patients were excluded if nivolumab began under 1 year after ASCT (the autologous transplant). Complete responders entered with baseline diversity on par with newly diagnosed patients, the results showed.

The trim removed 5 bases at V and 6 bases at J, leaving 11 bases unmatched. Looked up from germline, CDR1 is MNHNY and CDR2 is SVGAGI (reference sequence). The CDR3 loop spans 15 amino acids. Clones were read by immunoSEQ multiplex PCR, and TCRdb kept only the in-frame ones, dropping some. The table lists 95,000 or so clones, 65% to 85% of them singletons, with 12% in the top ten. Each of the patients experienced relapse following autologous stem cell transplantation, and their brentuximab vedotin exposure differed. This clone came up once. What it binds is unknown. Sequences were derived from peripheral blood mononuclear cells (PBMCs), sampled at baseline. The source is a human donor with classical Hodgkin lymphoma. J is TRBJ2-7 and V is TRBV6-6; 9 nucleotides line up with TRBD1. CDR3 loop: CASSHPGQGEFEQYF. Here the CDR3 DNA reads TGTGCCAGCAGTCATCCGGGACAGGGTGAGTTCGAGCAGTACTTC.